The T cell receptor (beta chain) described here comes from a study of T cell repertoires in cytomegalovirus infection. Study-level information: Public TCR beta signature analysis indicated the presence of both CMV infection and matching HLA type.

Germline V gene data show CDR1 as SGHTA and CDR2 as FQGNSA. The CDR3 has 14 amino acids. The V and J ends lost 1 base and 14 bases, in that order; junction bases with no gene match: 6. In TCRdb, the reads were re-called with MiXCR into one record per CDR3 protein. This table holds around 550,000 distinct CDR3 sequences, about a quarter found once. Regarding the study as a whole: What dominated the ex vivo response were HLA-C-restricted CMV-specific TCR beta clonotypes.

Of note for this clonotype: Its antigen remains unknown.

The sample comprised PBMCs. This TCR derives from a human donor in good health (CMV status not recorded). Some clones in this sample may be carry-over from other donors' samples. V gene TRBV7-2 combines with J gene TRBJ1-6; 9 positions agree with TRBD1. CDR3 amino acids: CASSLGGQGAALHF. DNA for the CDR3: TGTGCCAGCAGCTTAGGGGGACAGGGCGCCGCCCTCCACTTT.